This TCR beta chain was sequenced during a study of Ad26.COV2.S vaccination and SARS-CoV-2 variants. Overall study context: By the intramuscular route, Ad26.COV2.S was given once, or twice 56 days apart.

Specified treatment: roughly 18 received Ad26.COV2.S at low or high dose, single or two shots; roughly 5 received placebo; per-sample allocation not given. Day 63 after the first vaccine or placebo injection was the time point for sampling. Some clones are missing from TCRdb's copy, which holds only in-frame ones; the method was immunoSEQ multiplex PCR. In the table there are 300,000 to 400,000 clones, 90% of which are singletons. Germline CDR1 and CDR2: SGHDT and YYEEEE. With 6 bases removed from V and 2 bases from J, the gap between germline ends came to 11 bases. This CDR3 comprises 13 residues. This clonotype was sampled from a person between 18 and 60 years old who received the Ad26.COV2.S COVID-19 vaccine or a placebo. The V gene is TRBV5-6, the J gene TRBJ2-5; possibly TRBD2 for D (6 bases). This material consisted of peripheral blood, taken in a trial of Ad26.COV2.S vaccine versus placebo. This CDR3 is CASNRLVQETQYF. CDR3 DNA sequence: TGTGCCAGCAACCGACTAGTACAAGAGACCCAGTACTTC.